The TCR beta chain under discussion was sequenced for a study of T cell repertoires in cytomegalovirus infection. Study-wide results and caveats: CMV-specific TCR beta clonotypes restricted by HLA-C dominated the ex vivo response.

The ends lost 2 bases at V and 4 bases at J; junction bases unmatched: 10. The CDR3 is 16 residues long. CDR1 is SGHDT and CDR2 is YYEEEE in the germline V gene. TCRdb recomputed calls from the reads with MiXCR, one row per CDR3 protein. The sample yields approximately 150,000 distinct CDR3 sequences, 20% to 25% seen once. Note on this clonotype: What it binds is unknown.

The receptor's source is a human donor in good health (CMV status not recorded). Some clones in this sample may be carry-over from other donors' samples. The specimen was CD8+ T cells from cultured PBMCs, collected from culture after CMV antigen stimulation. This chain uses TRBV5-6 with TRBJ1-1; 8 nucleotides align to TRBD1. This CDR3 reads CASSFTSTGAVTEAFF. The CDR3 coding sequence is TGTGCCAGCAGCTTTACGTCGACAGGGGCGGTCACTGAAGCTTTCTTT.